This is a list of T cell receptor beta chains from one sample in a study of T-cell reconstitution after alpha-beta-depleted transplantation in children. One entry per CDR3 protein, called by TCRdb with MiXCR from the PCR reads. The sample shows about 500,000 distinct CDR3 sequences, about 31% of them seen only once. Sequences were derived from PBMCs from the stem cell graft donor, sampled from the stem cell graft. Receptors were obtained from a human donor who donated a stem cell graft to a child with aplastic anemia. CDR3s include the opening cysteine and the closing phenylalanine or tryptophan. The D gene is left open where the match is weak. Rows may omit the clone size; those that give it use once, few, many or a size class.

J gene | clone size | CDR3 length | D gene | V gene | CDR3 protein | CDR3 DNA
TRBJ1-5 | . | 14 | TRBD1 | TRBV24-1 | CATSDLPGGVPQHF | TGTGCCACCAGTGATTTGCCAGGGGGGGTTCCCCAGCATTTT
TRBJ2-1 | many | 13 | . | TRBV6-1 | CASSTGFYNEQFF | TGTGCCAGCAGCACAGGGTTCTACAATGAGCAGTTCTTC
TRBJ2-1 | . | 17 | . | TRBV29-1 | CSVEGSAGFALYNEQFF | TGCAGCGTTGAAGGGTCGGCAGGTTTCGCTCTCTACAATGAGCAGTTCTTC
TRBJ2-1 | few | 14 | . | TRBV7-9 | CASSLGRGEAEQFF | TGTGCCAGCAGCTTAGGGCGGGGAGAGGCGGAGCAGTTCTTC
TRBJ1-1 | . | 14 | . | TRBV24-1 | CATSESGTNSEAFF | TGTGCCACCAGTGAGAGTGGCACCAATTCTGAAGCTTTCTTT
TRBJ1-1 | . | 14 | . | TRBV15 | CATSSLLMNTEAFF | TGTGCCACCAGTAGCCTCCTCATGAACACTGAAGCTTTCTTT
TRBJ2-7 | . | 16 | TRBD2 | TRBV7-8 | CASSYNGLAGTYEQYF | TGTGCCAGCAGCTACAACGGACTAGCGGGAACCTACGAGCAGTACTTC
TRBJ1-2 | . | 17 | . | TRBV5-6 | CASSPGRHGGEGYGYTF | TGTGCCAGCAGCCCCGGGCGTCATGGCGGGGAGGGCTATGGCTACACCTTC
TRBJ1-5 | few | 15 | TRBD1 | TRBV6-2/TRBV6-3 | CASSYSDRDHQPQHF | TGTGCCAGCAGTTACTCTGACAGGGACCATCAGCCCCAGCATTTT
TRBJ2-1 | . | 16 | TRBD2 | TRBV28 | CASSFPTSGEGNEQFF | TGTGCCAGCAGTTTCCCAACTAGCGGGGAGGGCAATGAGCAGTTCTTC
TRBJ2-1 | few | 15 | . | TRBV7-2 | CASSTYMKGDNEQFF | TGTGCCAGCAGCACATACATGAAGGGGGACAATGAGCAGTTCTTC
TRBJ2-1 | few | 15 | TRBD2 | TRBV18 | CASSSGTSQADEQFF | TGTGCCAGCTCAAGCGGGACTAGTCAGGCTGATGAGCAGTTCTTC
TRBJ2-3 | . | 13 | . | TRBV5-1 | CASTGGNTDTQYF | TGCGCCAGCACGGGCGGGAACACAGATACGCAGTATTTT
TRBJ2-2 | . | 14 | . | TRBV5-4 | CASSERANTGELFF | TGTGCCAGCAGCGAGCGTGCGAACACCGGGGAGCTGTTTTTT
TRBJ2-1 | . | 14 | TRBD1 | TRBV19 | CASTHRGRGDEQFF | TGTGCCAGTACCCACAGGGGAAGGGGCGATGAGCAGTTCTTC